This is a list of T cell receptor beta chains from one sample in a study of blood T cells in healthy people across ages. MiXCR, applied by TCRdb to the 5' RACE reads, yields one record per CDR3 protein. The sample shows roughly 800,000 distinct CDR3 sequences, 58% of them seen only once. Sequenced input: blood. The receptors come from a man younger than 45 in good health. CDR3s include the opening cysteine and the closing phenylalanine or tryptophan. A D gene is named only where the DNA matches it firmly. Clone size appears in some rows only: once, few, many, or a class for an expanded clone.

V,D,J,size,CDR3,DNA
TRBV20-1,.,TRBJ1-6,.,CSASFQGSPLHF,TGCAGTGCTAGTTTTCAGGGCTCACCCCTCCACTTT
TRBV7-2,TRBD2,TRBJ2-3,.,CASSRKLAGGPTDTQYF,TGTGCCAGCAGCCGAAAACTAGCGGGAGGGCCGACAGATACGCAGTATTTT
TRBV7-3,.,TRBJ2-5,.,CASSPQWGETQYF,TGTGCCAGCAGTCCCCAGTGGGGGGAGACCCAGTACTTC
TRBV4-3,.,TRBJ2-7,.,CASSQVTGPSYEQYF,TGCGCCAGCAGCCAAGTAACAGGGCCTTCCTACGAGCAGTACTTC
TRBV20-1,TRBD1,TRBJ1-6,.,CSAKGQGDSPLHF,TGCAGTGCTAAAGGACAGGGGGATTCACCCCTCCACTTT
TRBV4-2,TRBD2,TRBJ2-1,.,CASSQVFLAGGGDEQFF,TGTGCCAGCAGCCAAGTGTTCCTAGCGGGGGGGGGTGATGAGCAGTTCTTC
TRBV4-3,.,TRBJ2-1,few,CASSLLGRQNEQFF,TGCGCCAGCAGCCTCTTGGGCCGTCAAAACGAGCAGTTCTTC
TRBV6-2/TRBV6-3,.,TRBJ2-1,few,CASAPLGPGNNEQFF,TGTGCCAGCGCGCCGTTGGGCCCTGGAAACAATGAGCAGTTCTTC
TRBV12-3/TRBV12-4,TRBD2,TRBJ2-7,.,CASSRTSGGSSYEQYF,TGTGCCAGCAGTCGCACTAGCGGGGGGTCCTCCTACGAGCAGTACTTC
TRBV7-9,.,TRBJ2-5,.,CASSYSGSSSTQYF,TGTGCCAGCAGCTACTCGGGGTCGTCTTCGACCCAGTACTTC
TRBV7-2,TRBD2,TRBJ2-3,.,CASGASGPPSTDTQYF,TGTGCCAGTGGGGCTAGCGGACCTCCTAGCACAGATACGCAGTATTTT
TRBV7-2,TRBD2,TRBJ2-7,few,CASSLAVSGSSYEQYF,TGTGCCAGCAGCTTAGCGGTTAGCGGGAGCTCCTACGAGCAGTACTTC
TRBV20-1,.,TRBJ2-3,.,CSARDPAQVGSRDTQYF,TGCAGTGCTAGAGATCCCGCACAAGTAGGCTCGCGAGATACGCAGTATTTT
TRBV3-1,TRBD2,TRBJ2-5,.,CASSHSGVGQETQYF,TGTGCCAGCAGCCATAGCGGGGTCGGCCAAGAGACCCAGTACTTC
TRBV7-2,TRBD2,TRBJ2-5,few,CASSLVAGVPQETQYF,TGTGCCAGCAGCTTAGTAGCGGGGGTCCCCCAAGAGACCCAGTACTTC
TRBV6-6,TRBD1,TRBJ2-2,.,CASGWGDREGSGELFF,TGTGCCAGTGGGTGGGGGGACAGGGAAGGTTCCGGGGAGCTGTTTTTT
TRBV5-6,TRBD1,TRBJ1-1,.,CASSLTTGALNTEAFF,TGTGCCAGCAGCCTCACTACAGGGGCCCTGAACACTGAAGCTTTCTTT
TRBV4-3,.,TRBJ2-1,.,CASSQGGGATYNEQFF,TGCGCCAGCAGCCAAGGCGGCGGGGCTACCTACAATGAGCAGTTCTTC
TRBV28,.,TRBJ2-1,few,CASSLGTTYNEQFF,TGTGCCAGTTCCCTCGGGACCACTTACAATGAGCAGTTCTTC
TRBV7-2,.,TRBJ2-7,.,CASSVDYGGYEQYF,TGTGCCAGCAGCGTAGATTACGGGGGCTACGAGCAGTACTTC
TRBV12-3/TRBV12-4,.,TRBJ2-7,.,CASSPPVYSYEQYF,TGTGCCAGCAGCCCACCTGTTTACAGCTACGAGCAGTACTTC
TRBV5-6,.,TRBJ2-4,.,CASSLEGGRENIQYF,TGTGCCAGCAGCTTGGAGGGGGGCCGGGAAAACATTCAGTACTTC
TRBV7-2,.,TRBJ1-5,few,CASSSDLDQPQHF,TGTGCCAGCAGCTCCGACTTGGATCAGCCCCAGCATTTT
TRBV20-1,TRBD2,TRBJ2-7,.,CSARGTSGSRYEQYF,TGCAGTGCTAGAGGGACTAGCGGGAGTCGGTACGAGCAGTACTTC
TRBV27,TRBD1,TRBJ2-7,.,CASSLLGTGGYNEQYF,TGTGCCAGCAGTCTCCTCGGGACAGGGGGATACAATGAGCAGTACTTC
TRBV6-2/TRBV6-3,.,TRBJ2-7,once,CASILLLSYEQYF,TGTGCCAGCATACTACTTCTCTCCTACGAGCAGTACTTC
TRBV24-1,TRBD1,TRBJ2-1,.,CATSAGGQGALKQFF,TGTGCCACCAGTGCAGGGGGACAGGGGGCCCTCAAGCAGTTCTTC
TRBV6-5,.,TRBJ2-7,.,CASSYLTSYDEQYF,TGTGCCAGCAGTTACCTTACCAGTTACGACGAGCAGTACTTC
TRBV27,.,TRBJ1-6,.,CASSQGFRTPLHF,TGTGCCAGCAGTCAGGGGTTCCGGACACCCCTCCACTTT
TRBV12-3/TRBV12-4,.,TRBJ1-2,few,CASSHQNYGYTF,TGTGCCAGCAGTCATCAGAACTATGGCTACACCTTC
TRBV20-1,TRBD2,TRBJ2-1,many,CSARGGSSYNEQFF,TGCAGTGCTAGGGGCGGGAGCTCCTACAATGAGCAGTTCTTC
TRBV28,.,TRBJ2-4,.,CASSIPQGNNIQYF,TGTGCCAGCAGTATTCCGCAGGGGAACAACATTCAGTACTTC
TRBV5-1,TRBD2,TRBJ2-1,.,CAGSLYPSSAGAYNEQFF,TGCGCCGGCAGCTTGTATCCCAGCTCTGCGGGGGCCTACAATGAGCAGTTCTTC
TRBV6-2/TRBV6-3,.,TRBJ2-5,.,CASRRDWGTKTGLGETQYF,TGTGCCAGCAGGAGGGACTGGGGAACTAAGACGGGGCTAGGAGAGACCCAGTACTTC
TRBV29-1,.,TRBJ2-7,.,CSVEARGRGLYEQYF,TGCAGCGTTGAGGCCCGGGGCAGGGGTCTCTACGAGCAGTACTTC
TRBV10-3,.,TRBJ1-4,.,CAISEGGLTRQLFF,TGTGCCATCAGTGAGGGAGGGCTAACTCGTCAACTGTTTTTT
TRBV9,TRBD1,TRBJ2-5,few,CASSPPDRGQQTQYF,TGTGCCAGCAGCCCACCGGACAGGGGGCAACAGACCCAGTACTTC
TRBV9,.,TRBJ2-7,.,CASSVGGSGNYEQYF,TGTGCCAGCAGCGTAGGTGGTAGCGGAAACTACGAGCAGTACTTC
TRBV29-1,.,TRBJ1-1,.,CSVDGVGTPTFF,TGCAGCGTTGATGGGGTCGGGACTCCGACTTTCTTT
TRBV10-3,TRBD1,TRBJ2-1,once,CAISDWTGRNEQFF,TGTGCCATCAGTGATTGGACAGGGAGGAATGAGCAGTTCTTC
TRBV18,.,TRBJ2-1,few,CASSPNIGGNEQFF,TGTGCCAGCTCGCCGAACATAGGGGGTAATGAGCAGTTCTTC
TRBV29-1,.,TRBJ1-4,.,CSVVGETGATYEKLFF,TGCAGCGTTGTCGGGGAGACGGGGGCAACATACGAAAAACTGTTTTTT
TRBV9,TRBD2,TRBJ2-7,.,CASSETSGSFHEQYF,TGTGCCAGCAGCGAGACTAGCGGGAGTTTCCACGAGCAGTACTTC
TRBV2,TRBD2,TRBJ2-7,once,CASRIRGLAGEQYF,TGTGCCAGCAGGATAAGGGGACTAGCGGGCGAGCAGTACTTC
TRBV29-1,.,TRBJ2-7,once,CSVERVAGGMREQYF,TGCAGCGTTGAGAGGGTGGCAGGGGGGATGCGCGAGCAGTACTTC
TRBV6-5,TRBD1,TRBJ1-2,.,CATGGPNYGYTF,TGTGCCACAGGGGGACCCAACTATGGCTACACCTTC